This TCR beta chain was sequenced for a study of T cell therapy after organ transplantation. Here immunoSEQ multiplex PCR was the method, and the copy in TCRdb shows in-frame clones only, minus some. The sample gives 45,000 to 50,000 clones, approximately 94% of which show up once; about 3.1% is in the top ten. This clone was seen only a few times. Its antigen is currently unknown. Germline V lookup: CDR1 MNHEY, CDR2 SMNVEV (reference sequence). This CDR3 comprises 12 residues. V gave up 2 bases and J gave up 3 bases, with 2 bases separating them. The sequenced sample was CD8+ T cells from blood, obtained before autologous CMV-specific T cell therapy. The TCR originated in a human patient who had received a solid organ transplant and had CMV disease. The chain uses TRBV27 and TRBJ1-5, with D uncertain. In nucleotides, the CDR3 is TGTGCCAGCAGTTTACCCAATCAGCCCCAGCATTTT. Residues: CASSLPNQPQHF.